This is a list of T cell receptor beta chains from one sample in a study of siplizumab effects on memory and regulatory T cells. Profiling relied on immunoSEQ multiplex PCR, and the TCRdb table lists in-frame clones only, not all of them. Among approximately 100,000 clones listed, nearly 95% were seen once. The sample taken for sequencing was Tregs sorted from blood. Receptors originate from a human donor in good health. Both conserved end residues are part of each CDR3. A D gene is named only where the DNA matches it firmly. Size values are once, few and many counts, or a class for expanded clones, and some rows have none.

cdr3_aa,cdr3_nt,v_call,j_call,d_call,clone_size
CASSIRTANYGYTF,TGTGCCAGTAGTATAAGAACAGCTAACTATGGCTACACCTTC,TRBV19,TRBJ1-2,NA,NA
CASATGWDQPQHF,TGTGCCAGTGCTACAGGGTGGGATCAGCCCCAGCATTTT,TRBV19,TRBJ1-5,NA,many
CASSLGPSGSPPEQYF,TGTGCCAGCAGCTTAGGTCCCAGCGGGAGCCCCCCCGAGCAGTACTTC,TRBV7-2,TRBJ2-7,TRBD2,NA
CASSVGLRRTDTQYF,TGTGCCAGCAGCGTGGGACTCCGTCGCACAGATACGCAGTATTTT,TRBV9,TRBJ2-3,NA,NA
CASSLDLLAKTNEQFF,TGTGCCAGCAGCTTAGATCTCCTAGCAAAGACCAATGAGCAGTTCTTC,TRBV11-3,TRBJ2-1,NA,NA
CASSPRGLNSGNTIYF,TGTGCCAGCTCACCACGGGGACTGAACTCTGGAAACACCATATATTTT,TRBV18,TRBJ1-3,NA,once
CASSGDRYNSPLHF,TGTGCCAGCAGCGGGGACAGGTATAATTCACCCCTCCACTTT,TRBV9,TRBJ1-6,TRBD1,few
CASSLSREQYF,TGTGCCAGCAGCTTGTCCCGGGAGCAGTACTTC,TRBV5-5,TRBJ2-7,NA,NA
CASSLGVNTEAFF,TGTGCCAGCAGCTTGGGGGTGAACACTGAAGCTTTCTTT,TRBV5-6,TRBJ1-1,NA,NA
CASSKTGAPNYGYTF,TGTGCCAGCAGCAAAACAGGGGCCCCTAACTATGGCTACACCTTC,TRBV7-9,TRBJ1-2,TRBD1,NA
CASSPGPYEQYF,TGTGCCAGCAGTCCGGGTCCTTACGAGCAGTACTTC,TRBV6-1,TRBJ2-7,NA,NA
CASSPRMAFNEKLFF,TGTGCCAGCAGTCCCCGGATGGCCTTTAATGAAAAACTGTTTTTT,TRBV6-6,TRBJ1-4,NA,NA
CASSGGGSFFGYTF,TGTGCCAGCAGCGGAGGGGGGAGTTTCTTTGGCTACACCTTC,TRBV9,TRBJ1-2,NA,once
CASSRNSVSYNEQFF,TGCGCCAGCAGCCGGAACAGCGTATCCTACAATGAGCAGTTCTTC,TRBV5-1,TRBJ2-1,NA,NA
CASSFSTAYNEQFF,TGTGCCAGCAGCTTTTCGACAGCCTACAATGAGCAGTTCTTC,TRBV7-9,TRBJ2-1,NA,NA
CASSLVGPGETQYF,TGCGCCAGCAGCTTAGTGGGTCCGGGAGAGACCCAGTACTTC,TRBV5-1,TRBJ2-5,NA,NA
CASRQENTEAFF,TGCGCCAGCCGTCAGGAGAACACTGAAGCTTTCTTT,TRBV5-1,TRBJ1-1,NA,NA
CASSPDVNQPQHF,TGTGCCAGCAGCCCCGACGTCAATCAGCCCCAGCATTTT,TRBV7-9,TRBJ1-5,NA,NA
CASSYGGDTEAFF,TGTGCCAGCAGTTACGGGGGAGACACTGAAGCTTTCTTT,TRBV6-5,TRBJ1-1,NA,NA
CASSRLAGSEETQYF,TGTGCCAGTAGTCGGTTAGCGGGAAGTGAAGAGACCCAGTACTTC,TRBV19,TRBJ2-5,TRBD2,NA
CASSTGTGSYEQYF,TGTGCCAGCTCAACAGGGACAGGATCCTACGAGCAGTACTTC,TRBV18,TRBJ2-7,TRBD1,NA
CASSDRLNTEAFF,TGTGCCAGCAGCGACAGATTGAACACTGAAGCTTTCTTT,TRBV28,TRBJ1-1,NA,NA
CASSTTGANTEAFF,TGTGCCAGTAGTACGACAGGGGCGAACACTGAAGCTTTCTTT,TRBV19,TRBJ1-1,TRBD1,once
CASSLWTGGTSGLHTQYF,TGTGCCAGCAGCTTATGGACAGGTGGGACTAGCGGTCTTCATACGCAGTATTTT,TRBV7-9,TRBJ2-3,TRBD2,NA
CASRGRGDQPQHF,TGTGCCAGCAGGGGGCGAGGGGATCAGCCCCAGCATTTT,TRBV2,TRBJ1-5,NA,NA
CATSRDERDSPSYNEQFF,TGTGCCACCAGCAGGGATGAAAGGGACAGCCCCTCCTACAATGAGCAGTTCTTC,TRBV15,TRBJ2-1,TRBD1,NA
CASSLGQGGYGYTF,TGCGCCAGCAGCCTGGGACAGGGTGGCTATGGCTACACCTTC,TRBV5-1,TRBJ1-2,TRBD1,NA
CASSTGLADQQYF,TGTGCCAGCAGCACGGGACTAGCGGACCAGCAGTACTTC,TRBV7-9,TRBJ2-7,TRBD2,NA
CASSNRGYSNQPQHF,TGTGCCAGCTCCAACAGGGGTTACAGCAATCAGCCCCAGCATTTT,TRBV6-1,TRBJ1-5,TRBD1,NA
CASSLEAGGLYEQFF,TGCGCCAGCAGCTTGGAGGCGGGAGGATTGTATGAGCAGTTCTTC,TRBV5-1,TRBJ2-1,TRBD2,once